This passage covers 17 T cell receptor beta chains from one sample sequenced in a study of T cell responses to AZD1222 COVID-19 vaccine. Clones were read by immunoSEQ multiplex PCR, and TCRdb kept only the in-frame ones, dropping some. The data contain roughly 140,000 clones, around 90% of them singletons. The specimen comprised peripheral blood, sampled 28 days after the second AZD1222 dose. These receptors were obtained from an adult who received the AZD1222 COVID-19 vaccine.

This sequence joins TRBV2 and TRBJ1-1; no clear D. The CDR3 is made up of 12 amino acids. The ends were cut back, 3 bases at V and 5 bases at J, with 7 bases in the middle. Per germline, CDR1 SNHLY and CDR2 FYNNEI. CDR3 nucleotides: TGTGCCAGCAGTGATCTGCGGACTGAAGCTTTCTTT. Its protein product is CASSDLRTEAFF.

The chain combines TRBV4-1 with TRBJ1-4; no definite D call. The CDR3 loop spans 16 amino acids. The V gene's germline CDR1 is MGHRA and CDR2 YSYEKL. V was pared by 4 bases and J by 3 bases, with 15 bases between. The DNA for the CDR3 is TGCGCCAGCAGCCTTAAGTCCGACGGACCTAATGAAAAACTGTTTTTT. The encoded protein is CASSLKSDGPNEKLFF.

The V and J genes are TRBV4-3 and TRBJ1-2, with 8 bases identical to TRBD1. V lost 2 bases and J lost 1; bases outside the gene matches: 3. Germline V gene sequence: CDR1 LGHNA, CDR2 YSLEER. The CDR3 contains 15 residues. The chain's CDR3 is CASSQRDRGNYGYTF. The CDR3 DNA follows: TGCGCCAGCAGCCAAAGAGACAGGGGTAACTATGGCTACACCTTC.

The genes are TRBV7-8 and TRBJ1-5, with TRBD1 as a possible D gene (5 bases). V was clipped by 5 bases and J by 6 bases, with 20 bases between them. Germline-derived CDR1 and CDR2 are SGHVS and FQNEAQ. CDR3 length: 16 amino acids. The CDR3 protein is CASSPSGRSFVQPQHF. Here the CDR3 DNA reads TGTGCCAGCAGCCCATCAGGGAGAAGTTTCGTTCAGCCCCAGCATTTT.

This chain uses TRBV10-3 with TRBJ2-1; TRBD1 agrees at 12 bases. The trim removed 3 bases at V and 7 bases at J, leaving 4 bases unmatched. The CDR3 runs to 15 residues. Germline values: CDR1 ENHRY, CDR2 SYGVKD. The CDR3 nucleotides are TGTGCCATCAGTGACTGGGACAGGGGGCAAAATGAGCAGTTCTTC. Translation gives CAISDWDRGQNEQFF.

This chain links TRBV7-2 with TRBJ1-3; D is perhaps TRBD1 (5 bases). Looked up from germline, CDR1 is SGHTA and CDR2 is FQGNSA. Between the trimmed V and J ends, which lost 1 base and 4 bases, there was a span of 11 bases. CDR3 length: 15 amino acids. The CDR3 sequence: CASSLVQTVGNTIYF. The CDR3 DNA is TGTGCCAGCAGCTTAGTCCAGACAGTCGGAAACACCATATATTTT.

The CDR3 nucleotides are TGCGCCAGCTCCGAGGCGGAGAACACTGAAGCTTTCTTT. As protein: CASSEAENTEAFF. The chain links TRBV5-1 to TRBJ1-1; D remains ambiguous. CDR1 and CDR2 from the germline V gene are SGHRS and YFSETQ. The V gene lost 7 bases and the J gene lost 1 base, with 11 bases spanning the gap. The CDR3 contains 13 residues.

The rearrangement uses TRBV27 and TRBJ1-6; D not certain. The V gene lost 5 bases and the J gene lost 7 bases, with 9 bases spanning the gap. The CDR3 length is 13 residues. Germline V gene lookup returns CDR1 MNHEY and CDR2 SMNVEV (reference sequence). CDR3 DNA sequence: TGTGCCAGCAGTGGGTCGGGGAATTCACCCCTCCACTTT. Its translation is CASSGSGNSPLHF.

J is TRBJ2-7 and V is TRBV7-9; D could derive from TRBD1 or TRBD2 (5 bases each). Germline CDR1 and CDR2: SEHNR and FQNEAQ (reference sequence). The CDR3 extends over 17 amino acids. Trimming left V 4 bases short and J 3 bases short, with 22 bases between. The CDR3 sequence: CASSSYSGDRPFYEQYF. CDR3 bases: TGTGCCAGCAGCTCCTACTCCGGGGACCGACCTTTCTACGAGCAGTACTTC. The complete variable domain, with remaining parts taken from reference TRBV7-9 and TRBJ2-7, reads DTGVSQNPRHKITKRGQNVTFRCDPISEHNRLYWYRQTLGQGPEFLTYFQNEAQLEKSRLLSDRFSAERPKGSFSTLEIQRTEQGDSAMYLCASSSYSGDRPFYEQYFGPGTRLTVT.

Remarks on this clone: Lacking the conserved final phenylalanine or tryptophan, this CDR3 likely reflects a read error. The DNA is left out, because the CDR3 cannot be placed on it with certainty; the CDR3 is given as TCRdb lists it. The chain uses TRBV6-5 and TRBJ2-7; TRBD2 is taken as the D call from the table, unchecked against the DNA. Germline V gene sequence: CDR1 MNHEY, CDR2 SVGAGI. Both ends counted, the CDR3 spans 13 residues. CDR3 in amino acids: CASGTPELLRADI.

V usage is TRBV7-9 and J usage is TRBJ1-2; no definite D call. CDR3 size: 15 residues. CDR1 SEHNR and CDR2 FQNEAQ come from the germline V gene (reference sequence). V was pared by 5 bases and J by 4 bases, with 17 bases between. The CDR3 loop is CASSQYRQEPYGYTF. The CDR3 nucleotides read TGTGCCAGCAGCCAATACCGACAAGAACCCTATGGCTACACCTTC.

The chain couples TRBV27 to TRBJ1-1, with a possible D match to TRBD1 (5 bases). The germline CDR1 and CDR2 sequences are MNHEY and SMNVEV (reference sequence). Between the trimmed V and J ends, which lost 0 bases and 1 base, there was a span of 15 bases. This CDR3 is built from 17 residues. CDR3: CASSLSPETVSNTEAFF. The CDR3 region has the DNA TGTGCCAGCAGTTTATCACCCGAGACAGTGTCGAACACTGAAGCTTTCTTT.

This rearrangement joins TRBV19 to TRBJ2-7; D not resolved. Trimming pared 4 bases from V and 2 bases from J, leaving 12 bases between. Germline CDR1 reads LNHDA; CDR2 reads SQIVND (reference sequence). The CDR3 extends over 14 amino acids. CDR3 sequence reads: CASSSRVPPYEQYF. In DNA form, the CDR3 reads TGTGCCAGTAGTAGTAGAGTCCCTCCCTACGAGCAGTACTTC.

This clone was found a few times. V is TRBV6-1 and J is TRBJ1-5; TRBD1 agrees at 7 bases. The length of the CDR3 is 14 residues. Germline CDR1 is MNHNS and CDR2 is SASEGT. V was clipped by 3 bases and J by 4 bases; unmatched bases: 3. The CDR3 DNA is TGTGCCAGCAGTGACAGGGGGGGAAATCAGCCCCAGCATTTT. It encodes CASSDRGGNQPQHF.

The genes are TRBV7-2 and TRBJ1-6; D is possibly TRBD1 (6 bases). V lost 5 bases and J 10 bases, leaving 21 bases between the germline ends. The CDR3 covers 16 residues. Germline V gene lookup returns CDR1 SGHTA and CDR2 FQGNSA. The CDR3 bases are TGTGCCAGCAGCCATGACCCGGCGGACAGTTCCTCACCCCTCCACTTT. Amino acids: CASSHDPADSSSPLHF.

The chain recombines TRBV28 with TRBJ2-7; D ambiguous. The germline gives CDR1 MDHEN, CDR2 SYDVKM. Trimming took 7 bases from V and 4 from J, leaving 20 bases between them. This CDR3 has 15 residues. Here the CDR3 reads CASTPGSYNPYEQYF. The CDR3 DNA is TGTGCCAGCACTCCGGGCTCTTACAATCCTTACGAGCAGTACTTC.

The chain recombines TRBV12-5 with TRBJ1-5; 7 positions match TRBD1. V was clipped by 0 bases and J by 3 bases; unmatched bases: 5. CDR3 length: 16 amino acids. The germline CDR1 and CDR2 sequences are LGHNT and FRNRAP. The CDR3 sequence: CASGLVRDSLNQPQHF. The CDR3 DNA sequence: TGTGCTAGTGGTTTGGTACGGGACAGCCTCAATCAGCCCCAGCATTTT.